This T cell receptor (beta chain) was profiled in a study of T cells in Graves' hyperthyroidism and ophthalmopathy. V lost 7 bases, J lost 4 bases, and 11 bases stayed unmatched. The CDR3 runs to 15 residues. From germline, CDR1 is MNHNS and CDR2 SASEGT. This clonotype occurred many times. Antigen specificity is unknown. The study, taken as a whole, reports: A 13 V-J signature model discriminated ophthalmopathy versus stable hyperthyroidism.

RNA transcripts provided the source from which TCR beta CDR3 regions were amplified. A first-round RT-PCR of the TCR CDR3 used the HTBI primer set. TCRdb processed the multiplex PCR reads anew with MiXCR; each CDR3 protein has one entry. This table holds fewer than 650,000 distinct CDR3 sequences, 13% to 15% found once. The sample was blood. The chain carries TRBV6-1 and TRBJ2-5; TRBD1 agrees at 8 bases. The source is a woman between 18 and 30 years old with Graves' ophthalmopathy. CDR3 sequence: CASTPGTGPRETQYF. The CDR3 DNA sequence: TGTGCCAGCACCCCTGGGACAGGCCCCCGAGAGACCCAGTACTTC.